The 30 T cell receptor beta chains below come from one sample, sequenced in a study of blood T cells in healthy people across ages. A J-beta primer mix and a sample-barcoded 5' primer were used in a second PCR of about 7 to 12 cycles. TCRdb re-derived calls from the 5' RACE reads in MiXCR, one entry per CDR3 protein. The sample has about 1,800,000 distinct CDR3 sequences; 28% are singletons. The sequenced sample was blood. The receptors shown here come from a woman aged 30 to 39 in good health.

The genes are TRBV19 and TRBJ1-5; D remains unclear. The V end was cut by 4 bases, the J end by 7 bases, with 11 bases between. The CDR3 is 13 amino acids. Per germline, CDR1 LNHDA and CDR2 SQIVND (reference sequence). CDR3 nucleotide sequence: TGTGCCAGTAGTACCTCGATGGGGCAGCCCCAGCATTTT. As protein: CASSTSMGQPQHF.

The chain has TRBV3-1 and TRBJ2-5, with D perhaps TRBD1 or TRBD2 (5 bases each). Trimming left V 4 bases short and J 12 bases short, with 15 bases between. The CDR3 is made up of 12 amino acids. CDR1 and CDR2 (germline): LGHDT, YNNKEL (reference sequence). The DNA for the CDR3 is TGTGCCAGCAGCCTGCGGCCGGGGCGGAAGTACTTC. It yields the protein CASSLRPGRKYF.

The chain is built from TRBV29-1 and TRBJ2-1, with 9 bases aligning to TRBD2. Trimming removed 4 bases from V and 6 bases from J; junction bases left unmatched: 4. The CDR3 spans 13 residues. Germline CDR1 and CDR2: SQVTM and ANQGSEA. CDR3 region: CSVAQREVNEQFF. For the CDR3, the DNA is TGCAGCGTTGCGCAGCGGGAGGTCAATGAGCAGTTCTTC.

The rearrangement uses TRBV20-1 and TRBJ2-6; no clear D gene. The CDR3 has 14 residues. Germline V gene lookup returns CDR1 DFQATT and CDR2 SNEGSKA (reference sequence). Between the trimmed V and J ends, which lost 5 bases and 0 bases, there was a span of 8 bases. CDR3 protein: CSALRISGANVLTF. The CDR3 coding sequence is TGCAGTGCTCTCAGGATCTCTGGGGCCAACGTCCTGACTTTC.

The gene calls are TRBV20-1 and TRBJ1-2; a possible D gene is TRBD1 (5 bases). Per germline, CDR1 DFQATT and CDR2 SNEGSKA (reference sequence). There are 13 residues in the CDR3. V was cut by 0 bases and J by 6 bases, with 11 bases left in between. The CDR3 reads CSARDLRDDGYTF. In DNA, the CDR3 is TGCAGTGCTAGAGATCTTCGGGACGATGGCTACACCTTC.

V and J are TRBV28 and TRBJ1-4, with D possibly TRBD1 on 6 matching bases. The CDR3 has 13 residues. CDR1 MDHEN and CDR2 SYDVKM come from the germline V gene. V was shortened by 6 bases and J by 7 bases, with 12 bases between the two germline ends. In DNA form, the CDR3 reads TGTGCCAGCAGGGGGGGGGCAGGTGAAAAACTGTTTTTT. Protein sequence: CASRGGAGEKLFF.

In its sample, this clonotype was seen a few times. The rearrangement links TRBV20-1 to TRBJ2-1, with a weak D call TRBD2 (5 bases). Germline CDR1 reads DFQATT; CDR2 reads SNEGSKA (reference sequence). This CDR3 comprises 14 residues. With 5 bases removed from V and 0 bases from J, the gap between germline ends came to 11 bases. CDR3 DNA sequence: TGCAGTGCTGAGGGTCGCCGCTCCTACAATGAGCAGTTCTTC. Protein sequence: CSAEGRRSYNEQFF.

The table lists this clonotype with many counts. The chain joins TRBV20-1 to TRBJ2-5, with D possibly matching TRBD1 (6 bases). Germline loops: CDR1 DFQATT, CDR2 SNEGSKA (reference sequence). CDR3 length: 14 residues. Trimming cost V 6 bases and J 2 bases, with 16 bases left between them. CDR3 nucleotides: TGCAGTGCCGAACCGGGACACGATCAAGAGACCCAGTACTTC. As protein: CSAEPGHDQETQYF.

This clonotype was picked up a small number of times. V is TRBV20-1 and J is TRBJ2-3; 8 positions agree with TRBD2. The junction had 4 bases not matched to a gene; V was cut back by 5 bases and J by 6 bases. CDR1 is DFQATT and CDR2 is SNEGSKA in the germline V gene (reference sequence). The CDR3 is 12 amino acids. CDR3 sequence reads: CSAPSSGDTQYF. The CDR3 nucleotides read TGCAGTGCTCCCTCTAGCGGGGATACGCAGTATTTT.

About this clonotype: With a much larger clone just one base away, this may be a read error. The V call is TRBV10-3, the J call TRBJ2-7; D is possibly TRBD1 or TRBD2 (6 bases each). The end of the DNA fits TRBJ2-5 better, so the J call may be wrong. Germline V lookup: CDR1 ENHRY, CDR2 SYGVKD. The length of the CDR3 is 17 residues. The CDR3 nucleotides are TGTGCAATCAGTGGGTTGGGTGACAGGCGGGGAAGCCGGACCCAGTACTTC. Its protein product is CAISGLGDRRGSRTQYF.

Concerning this clonotype itself: This clone may be a read error of a much larger clone one base away. The CDR3 nucleotides are TGTGCCACCAGTGGAATCGATGGGAGCACTGAAGCTTTCTTT. It codes for CATSGIDGSTEAFF. The chain has TRBV24-1 and TRBJ1-1; D is unresolved. The germline V gene has CDR1 KGHDR and CDR2 SFDVKD. The CDR3 contains 14 residues. V lost 5 bases and J 4 bases, leaving 13 bases between the germline ends.

There are a few counts of this clonotype. The rearrangement joins TRBV11-2 to TRBJ2-5; 11 nucleotides agree with TRBD1. CDR3 length: 16 residues. Germline CDR1 is SGHAT and CDR2 is FQNNGV. V was clipped by 3 bases and J by 4 bases; unmatched bases: 7. CDR3 nucleotides: TGTGCCAGCAGCTTCGGGACAGGGGGTTATCTAGAGACCCAGTACTTC. The encoded protein is CASSFGTGGYLETQYF.

This clonotype was seen a few times. The J gene is TRBJ2-7, the V gene TRBV6-5, with D maybe TRBD2 (5 bases). This CDR3 comprises 13 residues. V lost 0 bases and J lost 6, with 9 bases in between. Per the germline V gene, CDR1 is MNHEY and CDR2 is SVGAGI. The CDR3: CASSYSRESEQYF. CDR3 coding DNA: TGTGCCAGCAGTTACTCAAGGGAGAGCGAGCAGTACTTC.

CDR3 amino acids: CSARVASGGNEQFF. CDR3 sequence (DNA): TGCAGTGCTAGAGTGGCTAGCGGGGGCAATGAGCAGTTCTTC. The chain joins TRBV20-1 to TRBJ2-1, with 10 bases identical to TRBD2. This CDR3 contains 14 residues. The trim removed 1 base at V and 6 bases at J, leaving 3 bases unmatched. Germline V CDR1 and CDR2: DFQATT, SNEGSKA (reference sequence).

The chain uses TRBV5-1 and TRBJ2-5, with D perhaps being TRBD1 or TRBD2 (7 bases each). The germline CDR1 and CDR2 sequences are SGHRS and YFSETQ. V lost 2 bases to trimming and J lost 4 bases, with 18 bases between them. The CDR3 extends over 16 amino acids. The CDR3 nucleotides read TGCGCCAGCAGCTTCCAACAGGGGCGCGGGAGAGAGACCCAGTACTTC. Amino acids: CASSFQQGRGRETQYF.

This clonotype was seen ten or more times. This chain connects TRBV7-2 to TRBJ2-5; 11 nucleotides match TRBD2. The germline V gene has CDR1 SGHTA and CDR2 FQGNSA. CDR3 size: 16 residues. The V gene end was trimmed by 2 bases and the J gene end by 3 bases; junction bases not matched to a gene: 5. The CDR3 sequence: CASSLRSSGGKETQYF. The CDR3 DNA follows: TGTGCCAGCAGCTTAAGGTCTAGCGGGGGGAAAGAGACCCAGTACTTC.

This clonotype was seen more than once but under ten times. Written as DNA, the CDR3 is TGCGCCAGCAGCCTTCTCCCGGGACTAGTGCGCAATGAGCAGTTCTTC. Protein sequence: CASSLLPGLVRNEQFF. The chain recombines TRBV5-1 with TRBJ2-1; 8 bases map to TRBD2. Trimming at V came to 4 bases and at J to 6 bases, leaving 12 bases not matched to a gene. The CDR3 covers 16 residues. Germline CDR1 reads SGHRS; CDR2 reads YFSETQ.

This clonotype has only a few counts. The chain links TRBV7-3 to TRBJ2-3; D unresolved. Germline assignment: CDR1 SGHTA and CDR2 FQGTGA. V was trimmed by 2 bases and J by 7 bases, leaving 13 bases between them. The CDR3 consists of 14 residues. CDR3 amino acids: CASSLWVNTNTQYF. DNA of the CDR3: TGTGCCAGCAGCTTATGGGTCAACACCAATACGCAGTATTTT.

The J gene is TRBJ2-3, the V gene TRBV12-3 or TRBV12-4; 7 bases line up with TRBD2. The ends lost 2 bases at V and 4 bases at J; junction bases unmatched: 6. The CDR3 runs to 15 residues. The CDR3 region has the DNA TGTGCCAGCAGTTTAAGGGACTATCTAGCAGATACGCAGTATTTT. It is translated as CASSLRDYLADTQYF.

Many counts were recorded for this clonotype. V usage is TRBV7-6 and J usage is TRBJ2-7; 9 nucleotides agree with TRBD2. This CDR3 has 14 amino acids. Germline assignment: CDR1 SGHVS and CDR2 FNYEAQ. V lost 3 bases, J lost 6 bases, and 6 bases stayed unmatched. The CDR3: CASSLEGLASEQYF. In DNA form, the CDR3 reads TGTGCCAGCAGCTTGGAGGGACTAGCAAGCGAGCAGTACTTC.

This clonotype was seen only a few times. This sequence joins TRBV28 and TRBJ2-7; D possibly corresponds to TRBD2 (6 bases). With 2 bases removed from V and 3 bases from J, the gap between germline ends came to 17 bases. The CDR3 totals 16 residues. Germline V gene lookup returns CDR1 MDHEN and CDR2 SYDVKM. Here the CDR3 reads CASSLTSGPKIYEQYF. The CDR3 nucleotides read TGTGCCAGCAGTTTAACCAGCGGGCCCAAAATCTACGAGCAGTACTTC.

The chain couples TRBV5-5 to TRBJ1-4, with 9 bases matching TRBD1. The CDR3 loop spans 16 amino acids. Trimming removed 4 bases from V and 8 bases from J; junction bases left unmatched: 12. CDR1 and CDR2 from the germline V gene are SGHKS and YYEKEE (reference sequence). The chain's CDR3 is CASSTRFTGGLEKLFF. As DNA, the CDR3 is TGTGCCAGCAGCACCAGATTCACAGGGGGCCTAGAAAAACTGTTTTTT.

The table lists this clonotype with a few counts. The V gene is TRBV12-3 or TRBV12-4, the J gene TRBJ1-4; D not certain. V lost 1 base and J 7 bases, leaving 10 bases between the germline ends. The CDR3 runs to 14 residues. CDR3 DNA: TGTGCCAGCAGTTTAGACGGACGGACTGAAAAACTGTTTTTT. Residues: CASSLDGRTEKLFF.

This rearrangement joins TRBV27 to TRBJ1-5, with D possibly matching TRBD1 (6 bases). This CDR3 region has 14 residues. Between the trimmed V and J ends, which lost 5 bases and 4 bases, there was a span of 12 bases. The germline gives CDR1 MNHEY, CDR2 SMNVEV (reference sequence). CDR3 loop: CASSADSPNQPQHF. The DNA for the CDR3 is TGTGCCAGCAGTGCGGACAGTCCAAATCAGCCCCAGCATTTT.

The table lists this clonotype with a few counts. The chain couples TRBV6-2 or TRBV6-3 to TRBJ1-1; D is undetermined. Germline-derived CDR1 and CDR2 are MNHEY and SVGEGT. V lost 2 bases, J lost 1 base, and 5 bases lay in between. The CDR3 is made up of 13 amino acids. CDR3 region: CASSYPKNTEAFF. The DNA of the CDR3 is TGTGCCAGCAGTTACCCCAAGAACACTGAAGCTTTCTTT.

The chain couples TRBV24-1 to TRBJ2-3; 12 positions match TRBD2. This CDR3 has 16 amino acids. Unmatched junction bases numbered 4, after V lost 5 bases and J lost 2 bases. Germline loops: CDR1 KGHDR, CDR2 SFDVKD. The CDR3, as DNA: TGTGCCACCAGTGGACTAGCGGGGGACATCACAGATACGCAGTATTTT. It encodes CATSGLAGDITDTQYF.

The chain carries TRBV5-1 and TRBJ1-2; D is unresolved. The CDR3 runs to 13 residues. Germline CDR1 SGHRS, CDR2 YFSETQ. The V end lost 0 bases, the J end lost 7 bases, and 10 bases lay between the germline ends. As DNA, the CDR3 is TGCGCCAGCAGCTTGGAGACTGTCTTTGGCTACACCTTC. This gives the protein CASSLETVFGYTF.

The chain employs TRBV3-1 and TRBJ2-4; 8 nucleotides align to TRBD2. Matching the DNA end better, TRBJ2-7 makes the J call doubtful. Looked up from germline, CDR1 is LGHDT and CDR2 is YNNKEL (reference sequence). This CDR3 is 15 amino acids long. The DNA for the CDR3 is TGTGCCAGCAGCCCCCCCGGGACTAGTCGATACGAGCAGTACTTC. It is translated as CASSPPGTSRYEQYF.

This chain links TRBV5-1 with TRBJ2-5; the match to TRBD2 covers 7 bases. V shed 1 base and J 5 bases; nucleotides not matched to a gene: 8. The CDR3 runs 15 residues. Germline assignment: CDR1 SGHRS and CDR2 YFSETQ. CDR3 sequence: CASSLPAGRGETQYF. CDR3 bases: TGCGCCAGCAGCTTGCCAGCGGGAAGGGGTGAGACCCAGTACTTC.

This clonotype was counted between two and nine times. The chain carries TRBV20-1 and TRBJ2-1; a weak D match, TRBD2 (5 bases). This CDR3 comprises 11 residues. Trimming removed 4 bases at V and 10 bases at J, with 11 bases between. In germline, CDR1 is DFQATT, CDR2 SNEGSKA (reference sequence). Written as DNA, the CDR3 is TGCAGTGCTACCCTTAGCGCCGAGCAGTTCTTC. This gives the protein CSATLSAEQFF.